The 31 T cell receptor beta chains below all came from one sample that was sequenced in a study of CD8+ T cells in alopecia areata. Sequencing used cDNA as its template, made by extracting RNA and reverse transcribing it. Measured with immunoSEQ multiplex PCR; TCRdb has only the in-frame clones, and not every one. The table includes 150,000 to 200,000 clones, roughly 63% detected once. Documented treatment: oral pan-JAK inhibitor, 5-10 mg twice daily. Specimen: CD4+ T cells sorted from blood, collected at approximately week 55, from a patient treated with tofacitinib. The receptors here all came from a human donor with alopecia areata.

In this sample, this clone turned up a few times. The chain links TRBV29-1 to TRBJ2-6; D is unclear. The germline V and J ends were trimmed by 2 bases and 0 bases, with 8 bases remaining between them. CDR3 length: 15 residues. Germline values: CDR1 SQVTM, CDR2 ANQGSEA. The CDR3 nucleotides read TGCAGCGTTGAAAAACCGCTCTCTGGGGCCAACGTCCTGACTTTC. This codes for CSVEKPLSGANVLTF.

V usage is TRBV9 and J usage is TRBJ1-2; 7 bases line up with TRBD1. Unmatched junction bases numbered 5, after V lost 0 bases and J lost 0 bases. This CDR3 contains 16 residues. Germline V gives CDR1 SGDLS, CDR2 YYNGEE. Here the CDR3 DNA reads TGTGCCAGCAGCGTAGGTTTGACAGGGACTAACTATGGCTACACCTTC. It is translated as CASSVGLTGTNYGYTF.

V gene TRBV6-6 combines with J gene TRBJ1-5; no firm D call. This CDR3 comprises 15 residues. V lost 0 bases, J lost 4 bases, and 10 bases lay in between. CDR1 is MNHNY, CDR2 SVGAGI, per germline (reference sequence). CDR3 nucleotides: TGTGCCAGCAGTTACTCGTTCACAGATAATCAGCCCCAGCATTTT. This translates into CASSYSFTDNQPQHF.

The CDR3: CAWSPGQAPTDTQYF. The CDR3 DNA reads as TGTGCCTGGAGTCCTGGACAGGCCCCCACAGATACGCAGTATTTT. This sequence joins TRBV30 and TRBJ2-3; 7 nucleotides match TRBD1. The CDR3 is 15 amino acids. V was pared by 2 bases and J by 2 bases, with 7 bases of the junction left unmatched. Germline CDR1 GTSNPN, CDR2 SVGIG (reference sequence). Together with reference TRBV30 and TRBJ2-3, the CDR3 gives the full variable domain: SQTIHQWPATLVQPVGSPLSLECTVEGTSNPNLYWYRQAAGRGLQLLFYSVGIGQISSEVPQNLSASRPQDRQFILSSKKLLLSDSGFYLCAWSPGQAPTDTQYFGPGTRLTVL.

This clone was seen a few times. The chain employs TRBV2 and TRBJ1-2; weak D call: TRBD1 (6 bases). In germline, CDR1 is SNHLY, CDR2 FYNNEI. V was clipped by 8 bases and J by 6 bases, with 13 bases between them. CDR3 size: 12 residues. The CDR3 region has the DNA TGTGCCAGCGCTCCGGACAGTCATGGCTACACCTTC. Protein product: CASAPDSHGYTF.

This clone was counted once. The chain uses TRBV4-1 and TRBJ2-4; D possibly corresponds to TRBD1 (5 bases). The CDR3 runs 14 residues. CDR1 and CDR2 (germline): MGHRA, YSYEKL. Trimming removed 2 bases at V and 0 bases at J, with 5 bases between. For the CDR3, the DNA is TGCGCCAGCAGCCAACAGGGAGCCAAAAACATTCAGTACTTC. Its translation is CASSQQGAKNIQYF.

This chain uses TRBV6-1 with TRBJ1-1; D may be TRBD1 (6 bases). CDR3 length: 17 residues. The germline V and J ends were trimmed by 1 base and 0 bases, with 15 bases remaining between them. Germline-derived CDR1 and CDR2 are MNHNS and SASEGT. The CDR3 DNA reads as TGTGCCAGCAGTGAAGGATACGGGGGCCAGATGAACACTGAAGCTTTCTTT. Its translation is CASSEGYGGQMNTEAFF.

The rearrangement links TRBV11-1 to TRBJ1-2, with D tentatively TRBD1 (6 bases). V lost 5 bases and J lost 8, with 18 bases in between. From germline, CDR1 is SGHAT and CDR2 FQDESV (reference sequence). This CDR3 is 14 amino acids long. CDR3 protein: CASSPRPDSRGYTF. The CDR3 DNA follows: TGTGCCAGCAGCCCTCGCCCGGACAGCCGCGGCTACACCTTC.

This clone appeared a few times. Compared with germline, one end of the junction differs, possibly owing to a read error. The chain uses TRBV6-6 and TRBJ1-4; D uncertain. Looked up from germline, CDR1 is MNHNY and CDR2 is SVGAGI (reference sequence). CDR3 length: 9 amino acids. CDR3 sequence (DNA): TGTGCCAGCTCCCCCCCGACTTACTTT. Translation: CASSPPTYF.

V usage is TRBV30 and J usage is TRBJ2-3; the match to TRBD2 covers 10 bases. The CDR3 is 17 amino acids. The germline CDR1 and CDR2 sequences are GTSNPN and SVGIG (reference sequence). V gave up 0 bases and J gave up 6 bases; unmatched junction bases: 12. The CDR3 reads CAWSVGRTSGVSDTQYF. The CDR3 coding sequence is TGTGCCTGGAGTGTTGGTCGAACTAGCGGGGTGTCCGATACGCAGTATTTT.

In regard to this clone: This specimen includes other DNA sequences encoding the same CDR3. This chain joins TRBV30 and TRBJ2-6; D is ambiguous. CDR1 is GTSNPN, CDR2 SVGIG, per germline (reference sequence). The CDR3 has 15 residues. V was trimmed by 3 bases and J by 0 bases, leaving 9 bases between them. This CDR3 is CAWSVGGSGANVLTF. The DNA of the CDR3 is TGTGCCTGGAGCGTAGGCGGCTCTGGGGCCAACGTCCTGACTTTC.

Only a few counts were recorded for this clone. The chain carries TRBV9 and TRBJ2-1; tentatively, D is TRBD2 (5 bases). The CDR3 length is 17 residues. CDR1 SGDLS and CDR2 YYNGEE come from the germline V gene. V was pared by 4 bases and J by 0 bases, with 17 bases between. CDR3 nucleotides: TGTGCCAGCAGCAGGGTTACGGACTTCAGCTCCTACAATGAGCAGTTCTTC. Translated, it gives CASSRVTDFSSYNEQFF.

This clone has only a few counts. Here the CDR3 DNA reads TGTGCCAGCAGTATGGGGGCTGGGGCCAACGTCCTGACTTTC. It translates to CASSMGAGANVLTF. The chain carries TRBV27 and TRBJ2-6; perhaps D is TRBD1 or TRBD2 (5 bases each). This CDR3 has 14 residues. Germline lookup yields CDR1 MNHEY and CDR2 SMNVEV (reference sequence). V was cut by 5 bases and J by 2 bases, with 7 bases left in between.

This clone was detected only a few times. Here the CDR3 reads CAWSVGQINIQYF. The CDR3 DNA sequence: TGTGCCTGGAGTGTAGGTCAGATTAACATTCAGTACTTC. J is TRBJ2-4 and V is TRBV30; the D is unclear. V was pared by 0 bases and J by 7 bases, with 10 bases between. CDR3 length equals 13 residues. Germline lookup yields CDR1 GTSNPN and CDR2 SVGIG (reference sequence).

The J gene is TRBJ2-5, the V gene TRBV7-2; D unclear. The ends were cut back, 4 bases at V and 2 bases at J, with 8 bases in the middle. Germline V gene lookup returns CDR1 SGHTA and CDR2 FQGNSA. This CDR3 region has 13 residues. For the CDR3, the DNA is TGTGCCAGCAGCTCGCAGGCTCAAGAGACCCAGTACTTC. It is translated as CASSSQAQETQYF. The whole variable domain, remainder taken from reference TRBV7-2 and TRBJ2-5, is GAGVSQSPSNKVTEKGKDVELRCDPISGHTALYWYRQSLGQGLEFLIYFQGNSAPDKSGLPSDRFSAERTGGSVSTLTIQRTQQEDSAVYLCASSSQAQETQYFGPGTRLLVL.

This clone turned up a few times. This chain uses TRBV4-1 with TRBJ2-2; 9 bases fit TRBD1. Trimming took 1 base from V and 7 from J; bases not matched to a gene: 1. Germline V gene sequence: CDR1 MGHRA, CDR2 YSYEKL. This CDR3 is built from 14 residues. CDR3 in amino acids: CASSQGQGDGELFF. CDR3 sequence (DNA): TGCGCCAGCAGCCAAGGACAGGGGGACGGGGAGCTGTTTTTT.

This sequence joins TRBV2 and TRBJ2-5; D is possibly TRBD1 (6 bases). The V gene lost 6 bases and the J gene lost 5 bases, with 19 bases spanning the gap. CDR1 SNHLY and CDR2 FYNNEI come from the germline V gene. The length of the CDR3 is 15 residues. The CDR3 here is CASRRLYRDLETQYF. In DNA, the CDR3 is TGTGCCAGCAGGCGTTTGTACAGGGATTTGGAGACCCAGTACTTC.

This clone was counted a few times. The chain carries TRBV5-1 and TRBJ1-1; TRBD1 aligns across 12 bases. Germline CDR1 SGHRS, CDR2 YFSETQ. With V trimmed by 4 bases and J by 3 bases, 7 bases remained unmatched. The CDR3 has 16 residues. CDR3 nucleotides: TGCGCCAGCAGCCGCGGGACAGGGGGCGCGGACACTGAAGCTTTCTTT. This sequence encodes CASSRGTGGADTEAFF.

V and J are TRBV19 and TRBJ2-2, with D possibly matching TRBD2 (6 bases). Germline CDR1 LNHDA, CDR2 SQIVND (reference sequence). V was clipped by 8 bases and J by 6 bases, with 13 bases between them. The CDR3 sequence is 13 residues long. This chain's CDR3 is CASWREGAGELFF. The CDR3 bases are TGTGCCAGTTGGAGGGAAGGTGCCGGGGAGCTGTTTTTT.

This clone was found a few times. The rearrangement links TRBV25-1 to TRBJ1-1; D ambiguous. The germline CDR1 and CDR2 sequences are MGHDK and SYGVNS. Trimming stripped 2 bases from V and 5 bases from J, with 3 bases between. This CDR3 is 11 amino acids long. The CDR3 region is CASSEDTEAFF. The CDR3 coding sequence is TGTGCCAGCAGTGAAGATACTGAAGCTTTCTTT. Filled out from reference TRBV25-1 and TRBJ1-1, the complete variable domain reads EADIYQTPRYLVIGTGKKITLECSQTMGHDKMYWYQQDPGMELHLIHYSYGVNSTEKGDLSSESTVSRIRTEHFPLTLESARPSHTSQYLCASSEDTEAFFGQGTRLTVV.

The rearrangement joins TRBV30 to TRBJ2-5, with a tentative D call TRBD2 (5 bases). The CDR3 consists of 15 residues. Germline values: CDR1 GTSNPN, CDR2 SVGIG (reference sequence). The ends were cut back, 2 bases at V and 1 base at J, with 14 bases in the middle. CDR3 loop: CAWSPGGLSQETQYF. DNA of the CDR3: TGTGCCTGGAGTCCCGGAGGACTTTCCCAAGAGACCCAGTACTTC.

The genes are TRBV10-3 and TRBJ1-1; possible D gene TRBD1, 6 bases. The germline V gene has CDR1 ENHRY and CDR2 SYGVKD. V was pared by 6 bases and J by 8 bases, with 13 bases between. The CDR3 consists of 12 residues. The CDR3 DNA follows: TGTGCCATCAGGCGGACAGAGGGCGAAGCTTTCTTT. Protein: CAIRRTEGEAFF.

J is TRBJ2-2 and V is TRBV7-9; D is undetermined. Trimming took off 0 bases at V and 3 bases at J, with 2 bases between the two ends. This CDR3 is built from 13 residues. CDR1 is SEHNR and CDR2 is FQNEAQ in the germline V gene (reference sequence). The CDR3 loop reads CASSLAYTGELFF. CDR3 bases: TGTGCCAGCAGCTTAGCATACACCGGGGAGCTGTTTTTT.

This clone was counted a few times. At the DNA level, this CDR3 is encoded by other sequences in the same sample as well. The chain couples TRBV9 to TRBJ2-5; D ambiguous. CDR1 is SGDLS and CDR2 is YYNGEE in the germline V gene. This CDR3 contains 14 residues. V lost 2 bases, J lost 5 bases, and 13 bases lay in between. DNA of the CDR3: TGTGCCAGCAGCGTGTCTGGGTCCGAGGAGACCCAGTACTTC. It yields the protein CASSVSGSEETQYF.

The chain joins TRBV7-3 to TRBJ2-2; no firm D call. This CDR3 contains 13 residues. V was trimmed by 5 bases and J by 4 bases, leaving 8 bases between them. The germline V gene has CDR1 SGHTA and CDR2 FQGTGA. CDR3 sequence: CASSPSSTGELFF. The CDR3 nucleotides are TGTGCCAGCAGCCCCAGCAGCACCGGGGAGCTGTTTTTT.

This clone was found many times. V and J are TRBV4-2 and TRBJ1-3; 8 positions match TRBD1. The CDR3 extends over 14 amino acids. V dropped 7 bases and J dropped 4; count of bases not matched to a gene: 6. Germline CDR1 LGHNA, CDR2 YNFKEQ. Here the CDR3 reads CASTQTGEGNTIYF. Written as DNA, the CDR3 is TGTGCCAGCACCCAGACAGGGGAAGGAAACACCATATATTTT.

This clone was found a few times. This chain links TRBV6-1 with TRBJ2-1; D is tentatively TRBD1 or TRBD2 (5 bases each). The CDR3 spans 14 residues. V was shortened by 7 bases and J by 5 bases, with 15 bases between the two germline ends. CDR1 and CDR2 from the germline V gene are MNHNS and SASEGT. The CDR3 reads CASTPTWGNNEQFF. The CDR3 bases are TGTGCCAGCACCCCAACCTGGGGGAACAATGAGCAGTTCTTC.

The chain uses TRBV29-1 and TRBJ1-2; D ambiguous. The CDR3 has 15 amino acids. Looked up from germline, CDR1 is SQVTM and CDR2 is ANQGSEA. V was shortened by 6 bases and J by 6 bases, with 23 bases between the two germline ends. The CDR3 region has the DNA TGCAGCGTCCCATTGCCCCACCCCATAAGGAATGGCTACACCTTC. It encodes CSVPLPHPIRNGYTF.

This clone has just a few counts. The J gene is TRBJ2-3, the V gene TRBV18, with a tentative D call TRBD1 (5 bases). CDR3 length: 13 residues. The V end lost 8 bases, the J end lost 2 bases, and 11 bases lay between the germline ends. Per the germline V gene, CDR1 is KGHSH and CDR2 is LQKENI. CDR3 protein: CASTQTATDTQYF. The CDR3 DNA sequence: TGTGCCAGCACCCAGACAGCCACAGATACGCAGTATTTT.

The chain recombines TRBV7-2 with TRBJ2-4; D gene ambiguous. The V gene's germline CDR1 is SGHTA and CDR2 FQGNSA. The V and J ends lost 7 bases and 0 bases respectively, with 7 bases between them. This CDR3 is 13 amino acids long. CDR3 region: CASTPGAKNIQYF. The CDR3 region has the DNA TGTGCCAGCACCCCTGGAGCCAAAAACATTCAGTACTTC.

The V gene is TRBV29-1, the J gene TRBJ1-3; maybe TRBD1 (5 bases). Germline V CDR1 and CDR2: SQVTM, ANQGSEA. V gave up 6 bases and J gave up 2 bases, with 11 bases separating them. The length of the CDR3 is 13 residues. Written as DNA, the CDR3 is TGCAGCGTCCGGGGACGAGCTGGAAACACCATATATTTT. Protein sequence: CSVRGRAGNTIYF.